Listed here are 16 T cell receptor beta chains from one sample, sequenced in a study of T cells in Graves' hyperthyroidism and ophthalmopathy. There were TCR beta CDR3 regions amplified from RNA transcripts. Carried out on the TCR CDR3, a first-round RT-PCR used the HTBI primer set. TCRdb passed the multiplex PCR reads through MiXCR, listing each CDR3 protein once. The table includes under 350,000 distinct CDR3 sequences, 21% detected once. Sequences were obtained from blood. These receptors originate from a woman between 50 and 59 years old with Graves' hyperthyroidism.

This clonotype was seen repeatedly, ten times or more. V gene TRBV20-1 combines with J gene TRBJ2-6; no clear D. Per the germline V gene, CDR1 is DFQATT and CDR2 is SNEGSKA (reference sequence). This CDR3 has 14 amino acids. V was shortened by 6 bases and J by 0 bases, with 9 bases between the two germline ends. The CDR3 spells CSATSGSGANVLTF. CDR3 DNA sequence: TGCAGTGCCACGTCGGGCTCTGGGGCCAACGTCCTGACTTTC.

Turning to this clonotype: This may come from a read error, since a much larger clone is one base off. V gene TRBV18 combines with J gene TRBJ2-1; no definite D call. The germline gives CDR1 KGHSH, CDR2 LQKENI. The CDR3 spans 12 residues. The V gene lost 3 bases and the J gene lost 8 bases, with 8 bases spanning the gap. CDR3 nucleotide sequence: TGTGCCAGCTCACCCCAACCCGATGAGCAGTTCTTC. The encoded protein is CASSPQPDEQFF.

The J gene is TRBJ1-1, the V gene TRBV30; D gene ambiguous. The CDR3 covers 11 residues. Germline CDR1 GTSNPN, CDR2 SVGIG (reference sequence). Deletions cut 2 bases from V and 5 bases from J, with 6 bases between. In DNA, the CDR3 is TGTGCCTGGAGTACCCAGACTGAAGCTTTCTTT. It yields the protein CAWSTQTEAFF.

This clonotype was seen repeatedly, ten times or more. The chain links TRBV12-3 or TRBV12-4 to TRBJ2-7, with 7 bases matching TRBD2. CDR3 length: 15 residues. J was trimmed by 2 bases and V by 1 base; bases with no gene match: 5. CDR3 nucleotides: TGTGCCAGCAGTTTAGGTAGCGGGCGTCCCTACGAGCAGTACTTC. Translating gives CASSLGSGRPYEQYF.

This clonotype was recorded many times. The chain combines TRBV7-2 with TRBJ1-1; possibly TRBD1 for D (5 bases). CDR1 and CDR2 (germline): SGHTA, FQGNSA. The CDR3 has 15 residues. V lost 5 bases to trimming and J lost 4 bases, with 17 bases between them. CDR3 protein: CASSTRGGLGTEAFF. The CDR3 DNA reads TGTGCCAGCAGCACACGGGGGGGTTTGGGCACTGAAGCTTTCTTT.

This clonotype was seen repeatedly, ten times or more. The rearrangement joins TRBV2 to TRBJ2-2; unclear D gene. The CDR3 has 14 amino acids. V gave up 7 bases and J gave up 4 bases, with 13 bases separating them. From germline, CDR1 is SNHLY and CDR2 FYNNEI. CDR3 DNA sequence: TGTGCCAGCACACAGTTCTCCCCCACCGGGGAGCTGTTTTTT. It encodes CASTQFSPTGELFF.

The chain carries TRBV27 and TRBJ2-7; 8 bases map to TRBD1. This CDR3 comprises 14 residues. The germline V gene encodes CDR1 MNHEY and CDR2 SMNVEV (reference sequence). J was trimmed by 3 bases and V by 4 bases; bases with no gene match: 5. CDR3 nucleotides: TGTGCCAGCAGTTGGACAGGGCCTGGCTACGAGCAGTACTTC. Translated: CASSWTGPGYEQYF.

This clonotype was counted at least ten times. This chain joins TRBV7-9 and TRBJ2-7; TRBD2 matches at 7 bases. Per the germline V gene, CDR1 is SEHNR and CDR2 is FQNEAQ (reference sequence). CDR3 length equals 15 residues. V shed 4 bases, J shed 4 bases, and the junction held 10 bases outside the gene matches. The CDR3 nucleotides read TGTGCCAGCAGCTATGTTGGCGGGGGAACATACGAGCAGTACTTC. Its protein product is CASSYVGGGTYEQYF.

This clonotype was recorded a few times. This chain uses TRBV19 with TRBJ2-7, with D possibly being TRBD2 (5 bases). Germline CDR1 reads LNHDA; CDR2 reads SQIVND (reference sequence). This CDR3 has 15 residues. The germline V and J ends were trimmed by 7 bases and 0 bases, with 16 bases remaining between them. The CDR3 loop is CASTSKASGSYEQYF. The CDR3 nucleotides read TGTGCCAGTACCTCAAAGGCAAGCGGCTCCTACGAGCAGTACTTC.

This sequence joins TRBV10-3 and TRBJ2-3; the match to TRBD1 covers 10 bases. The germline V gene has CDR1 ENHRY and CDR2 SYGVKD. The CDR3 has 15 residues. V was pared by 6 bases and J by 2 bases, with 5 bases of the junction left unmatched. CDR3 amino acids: CAIRGQGRNTDTQYF. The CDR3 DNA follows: TGTGCCATCAGGGGACAGGGGAGAAACACAGATACGCAGTATTTT.

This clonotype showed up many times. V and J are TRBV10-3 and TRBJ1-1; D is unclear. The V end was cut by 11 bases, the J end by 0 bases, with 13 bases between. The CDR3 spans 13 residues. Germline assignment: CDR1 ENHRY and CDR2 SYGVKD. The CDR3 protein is CAVAGSLNTEAFF. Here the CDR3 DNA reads TGTGCCGTCGCAGGATCCCTGAACACTGAAGCTTTCTTT.

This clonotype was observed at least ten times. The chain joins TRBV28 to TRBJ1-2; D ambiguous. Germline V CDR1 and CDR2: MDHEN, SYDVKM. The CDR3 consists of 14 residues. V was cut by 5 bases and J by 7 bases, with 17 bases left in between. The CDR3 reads CASSPPSGFGGYTF. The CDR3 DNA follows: TGTGCCAGCAGTCCGCCGAGCGGTTTCGGTGGCTACACCTTC.

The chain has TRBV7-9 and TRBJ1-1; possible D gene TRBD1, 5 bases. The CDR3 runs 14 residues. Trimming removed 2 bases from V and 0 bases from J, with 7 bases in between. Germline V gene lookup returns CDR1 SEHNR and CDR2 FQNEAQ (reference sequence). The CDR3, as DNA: TGTGCCAGCAGCTTATCGGGGGTGAACACTGAAGCTTTCTTT. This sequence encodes CASSLSGVNTEAFF. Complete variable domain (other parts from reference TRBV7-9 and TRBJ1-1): DTGVSQNPRHKITKRGQNVTFRCDPISEHNRLYWYRQTLGQGPEFLTYFQNEAQLEKSRLLSDRFSAERPKGSFSTLEIQRTEQGDSAMYLCASSLSGVNTEAFFGQGTRLTVV.

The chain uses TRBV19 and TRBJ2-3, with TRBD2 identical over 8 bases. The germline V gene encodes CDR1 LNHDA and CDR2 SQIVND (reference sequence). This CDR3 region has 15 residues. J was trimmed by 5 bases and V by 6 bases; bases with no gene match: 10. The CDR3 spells CASRIPGRGRDTQYF. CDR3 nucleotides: TGTGCCAGTAGGATACCCGGGAGGGGCAGAGATACGCAGTATTTT.

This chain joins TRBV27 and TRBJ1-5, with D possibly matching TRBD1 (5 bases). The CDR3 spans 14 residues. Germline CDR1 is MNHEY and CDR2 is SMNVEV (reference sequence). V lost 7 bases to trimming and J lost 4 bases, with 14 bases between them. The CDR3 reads CASKLGTGNQPQHF. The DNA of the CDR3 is TGTGCCAGCAAATTGGGGACGGGGAATCAGCCCCAGCATTTT.

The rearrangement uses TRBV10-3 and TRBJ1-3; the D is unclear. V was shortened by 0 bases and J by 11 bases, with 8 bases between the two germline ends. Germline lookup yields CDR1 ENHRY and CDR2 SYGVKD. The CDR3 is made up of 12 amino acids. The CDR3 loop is CAISESPPSIYF. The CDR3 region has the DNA TGTGCCATCAGTGAGTCGCCACCCTCCATATATTTT.